This is a list of T cell receptor beta chains from one sample in a study of tumor and adjacent non-tumor tissue in lung cancer. TCRdb re-called the multiplex PCR reads through MiXCR, storing one row per CDR3 protein. Here the sample spans tens of thousands of distinct CDR3 sequences, less than 80% being singletons. Material for sequencing was lung tumor tissue. The receptors stem from a man between 60 and 70 years old with non-small cell lung cancer. Both conserved end residues are trimmed from each CDR3. The order of the fields is CDR3 protein, V gene.

CDR3: SARASNRRISEQY; V: TRBV20-1
CDR3: SGRTDNELF; V: TRBV29-1
CDR3: SVPGGLGETQY; V: TRBV29-1
CDR3: SVTGRNSGATSTDMQY; V: TRBV29-1
CDR3: ASSLGQALYEQY; V: TRBV7-2
CDR3: ASPSGQGEYRYT; V: TRBV6-5
CDR3: ASSSGLAGATNTREWF; V: TRBV11-2
CDR3: ANSFRMVGEAF; V: TRBV28
CDR3: ASSPNAGTEETQY; V: TRBV5-6
CDR3: ASSKGLAETQY; V: TRBV6-5
CDR3: ANSYYRGSYNEQL; V: TRBV6-6
CDR3: VSSSAGSKNEKLF; V: TRBV6-1
CDR3: ASSGQGAEETQY; V: TRBV6-5
CDR3: SATTGVRQETQY; V: TRBV20-1
CDR3: SVAWTGGEQY; V: TRBV29-1
CDR3: ASSTDSNYGYT; V: TRBV5-4
CDR3: AGRTGLMIQSQH; V: TRBV6-2/TRBV6-3
CDR3: ASSPHRGMRVEQL; V: TRBV11-2
CDR3: ASSQVTGVEVDQY; V: TRBV4-3
CDR3: SARAETTVH; V: TRBV20-1
CDR3: ASSLLAGATDTQY; V: TRBV7-8
CDR3: ASSSEMAWELF; V: TRBV11-1
CDR3: VSRPGGDYGYT; V: TRBV11-2
CDR3: ASSLRVNTEAF; V: TRBV4-1
CDR3: SATKGLFTDTQY; V: TRBV20-1
CDR3: AINRTADTTYEQY; V: TRBV6-5
CDR3: ASSWGQGGQPSTDIQY; V: TRBV5-4
CDR3: ASNLGHGAGETQY; V: TRBV4-1
CDR3: ASSTGTGVDYEQY; V: TRBV5-1
CDR3: SARFGQGVEKLF; V: TRBV20-1
CDR3: SARDRGQETQY; V: TRBV20-1
CDR3: ASSPLRGARAEAF; V: TRBV7-9
CDR3: ASSQEWQDPYNEQF; V: TRBV4-3
CDR3: SVAGTSGSSTDTQY; V: TRBV29-1
CDR3: TSGLAGGDTDTQY; V: TRBV12-3/TRBV12-4
CDR3: SARDLGTANYEQY; V: TRBV20-1
CDR3: ASSESAGVGGYT; V: TRBV11-2
CDR3: TSSQETGEMETQY; V: TRBV4-2
CDR3: ASSPPGRTGTQY; V: TRBV12-3/TRBV12-4